What follows describes a single TCR beta chain. Repertoires were generated with immunoSEQ multiplex PCR, while TCRdb's copy carries only in-frame clones and drops some. Of 350,000 to 400,000 clones listed, about 89% are singletons. The data were taken from a study of blood T cell repertoires in COVID-19. Study-wide context: Each recovered donor of Cohort 3 presented with two negative PCRs, clearance, or symptom resolution.

The sample was PBMCs or T cells enriched from blood (not recorded which). The source of this sequence is a man aged 40-50 years in a cohort exposed to, infected with or recovered from COVID-19 (not recorded which).

CDR3 DNA sequence: TGCGCCAGCAGCTTGAACGGGAAACCCTCCTACGAGCAGTACTTC. Its protein is CASSLNGKPSYEQYF. This chain joins TRBV5-1 and TRBJ2-7; D perhaps matches TRBD2 (5 bases). CDR1 and CDR2 from the germline V gene are SGHRS and YFSETQ. CDR3 length: 15 residues. V lost 1 base and J lost 0, with 11 bases in between.